This is a list of T cell receptor beta chains from one sample in a study of cytomegalovirus exposure and HLA in healthy donors. Using immunoSEQ multiplex PCR, the repertoire was profiled, and TCRdb retains in-frame clones only, with some absent. The table shows approximately 92,000 clones, with 77% occurring only once. Sequencing input: PBMCs. Every receptor here comes from a man aged 45-65 years in good health and CMV-seropositive. Each CDR3 is given with its conserved first and last residue. The D gene is left open where the match is weak.

V: TRBV11-2; D: TRBD2; J: TRBJ2-4; CDR3: CASSPRTSGGAGDIQYF
V: TRBV7-8; D: NA; J: TRBJ2-7; CDR3: CASSLDQRFSYEQYF
V: TRBV27; D: NA; J: TRBJ2-5; CDR3: CASSPRGARETQYF
V: TRBV10-2; D: NA; J: TRBJ1-1; CDR3: CASSESIIKESEAFF
V: TRBV9; D: NA; J: TRBJ1-2; CDR3: CASSRTGEGRSTIYGYTF
V: TRBV7-2; D: NA; J: TRBJ2-7; CDR3: CASSLTWDTLYEQYF
V: TRBV7-6; D: NA; J: TRBJ2-7; CDR3: CASSSAEGYEQYF
V: TRBV7-6; D: TRBD1; J: TRBJ1-1; CDR3: CASSLGRGDTEAFF
V: TRBV4-3; D: TRBD1; J: TRBJ1-2; CDR3: CASSQDWTGYGYTF
V: TRBV4-1; D: TRBD2; J: TRBJ2-1; CDR3: CASSQTSGGAGNSYNEQFF
V: TRBV4-3; D: TRBD2; J: TRBJ2-3; CDR3: CASSQDAPGTSGGAVGTDTQYF
V: TRBV18; D: NA; J: TRBJ1-1; CDR3: CASSTINTEAFF
V: TRBV2; D: NA; J: TRBJ1-3; CDR3: CASSPEPLVSGNTIYF
V: TRBV5-1; D: NA; J: TRBJ1-1; CDR3: CASSWAGDEAFF
V: TRBV7-2; D: NA; J: TRBJ1-2; CDR3: CASSQPGGVVVYGYTF
V: TRBV7-8; D: TRBD1; J: TRBJ1-6; CDR3: CASSLAGQGWVDSPLHF
V: TRBV27; D: TRBD2; J: TRBJ2-5; CDR3: CASSLSLHSGETQYF
V: TRBV7-3; D: TRBD1; J: TRBJ1-1; CDR3: CASSLIGQGVMNTEAFF
V: TRBV9; D: NA; J: TRBJ2-3; CDR3: CASGRTGFVPDTQYF
V: TRBV30; D: NA; J: TRBJ1-1; CDR3: CASQRADRGEAFF
V: TRBV6-5; D: NA; J: TRBJ2-7; CDR3: CASKRQERYEQYF
V: TRBV7-6; D: TRBD1; J: TRBJ1-6; CDR3: CASSLWQGASSPLHF
V: TRBV27; D: NA; J: TRBJ1-1; CDR3: CASSFKGLSSYTEAFF
V: TRBV7-2; D: TRBD1; J: TRBJ2-1; CDR3: CASSQGGTGVYNEQFF
V: TRBV27; D: TRBD1; J: TRBJ1-1; CDR3: CASSTATGVTEAFF
V: TRBV5-5; D: NA; J: TRBJ1-5; CDR3: CASSLVSNQPQHF
V: TRBV5-4; D: NA; J: TRBJ1-5; CDR3: CASSLDGGVGQPQHF
V: TRBV6-5; D: NA; J: TRBJ1-5; CDR3: CASRPGGSNQPQHF
V: TRBV5-1; D: TRBD1; J: TRBJ2-6; CDR3: CASRPRTGGTGANVLTF
V: TRBV18; D: NA; J: TRBJ2-7; CDR3: CASSPGQNSYEQYF
V: TRBV7-2; D: NA; J: TRBJ2-1; CDR3: CASSFFAGGWEAGDNEQFF
V: TRBV19; D: TRBD2; J: TRBJ2-5; CDR3: CASSSGLASGLHQYF
V: TRBV6-6; D: TRBD2; J: TRBJ2-7; CDR3: CASTRQAASGGYEQYF
V: TRBV4-3; D: NA; J: TRBJ1-3; CDR3: CASSQDSSFGNTIYF
V: TRBV7-6; D: TRBD1; J: TRBJ1-2; CDR3: CASSTAPGGPANYGYTF
V: TRBV5-1; D: TRBD1; J: TRBJ1-4; CDR3: CASSFRTGGGHNEKLFF
V: TRBV5-6; D: TRBD1; J: TRBJ1-2; CDR3: CASSLSQGAKGYPF
V: TRBV7-2; D: NA; J: TRBJ2-5; CDR3: CASSSRGERETQYF
V: TRBV6-1; D: TRBD1; J: TRBJ1-3; CDR3: CASSERQGVGNTIYF
V: TRBV30; D: TRBD2; J: TRBJ2-5; CDR3: CAWTSGTQETQYF